A selection of T cell receptor beta chains follows, all from one sample in a study of T cells after yellow fever vaccination. TCRdb re-derived calls from the 5' RACE reads in MiXCR, one entry per CDR3 protein. The data contain roughly 170,000 distinct CDR3 sequences, approximately 6.2% of them seen just once; the ten biggest clones take up roughly 3%. The sequences come from CD4+ T cells sorted from PBMCs, collected on the day of the first yellow fever vaccination. These receptors came from a man aged 18 to 30 who received the YFV17D yellow fever vaccine. Both conserved end residues are part of each CDR3. Size is omitted from some rows. Given values are once, few, many or a class for expanded clones.

TRBJ2-1 TRBV4-1 few CASSRPRGRRSYNEQFF
TRBJ2-1 TRBV5-1 few CASSWSVGTDPYNEQFF
TRBJ2-3 TRBV9 few CASSPRRGSYTDTQYF
TRBJ2-5 TRBV20-1 many CSAGPGETQYF
TRBJ1-2 TRBV11-2 few CASSLNTDWGYTF
TRBJ2-5 TRBV5-5 many CASSLAFREVETQYF
TRBJ1-1 TRBV6-1 few CASSEGYNTEAFF
TRBJ1-4 TRBV18 few CASSPSTGGDEKLFF
TRBJ2-1 TRBV5-4 . CASSMTERQDEQFF
TRBJ2-1 TRBV4-1 many CASSQDETRRGSNNEQFF
TRBJ2-3 TRBV4-2 many CASSQDLLDTQYF
TRBJ2-1 TRBV10-3 many CAISESYGGYNEQFF
TRBJ1-3 TRBV5-1 many CASSLGGQENTIYF
TRBJ2-1 TRBV5-1 few CASRPGLAGGKEQFF
TRBJ2-1 TRBV7-2 many CASSSAGHHEQFF
TRBJ1-6 TRBV3-1 . CASSQTGKGSPLHF
TRBJ2-1 TRBV18 . CASSPDLSYNEQFF
TRBJ1-4 TRBV7-8 few CASSFHRQPTATNEKLFF
TRBJ2-5 TRBV5-1 few CASSLNGGISQLETQYF
TRBJ2-1 TRBV3-1 few CASSPSLGLHEQFF
TRBJ2-7 TRBV30 . CARDGGTYEQYF
TRBJ2-7 TRBV29-1 many CSVRDGFSYEQYF
TRBJ2-2 TRBV27 many CASSLSGVRTGELFF
TRBJ2-2 TRBV6-1 many CASSVDRATGELFF
TRBJ2-5 TRBV5-1 few CASSLIPGPETQYF
TRBJ1-5 TRBV20-1 . CSAVAMGLRNQPQHF
TRBJ2-4 TRBV7-7 many CASSSLGPKVAKNIQYF
TRBJ2-3 TRBV20-1 few CSAGGGGRADTQYF
TRBJ2-3 TRBV19 few CASSKVSNSDTQYF
TRBJ2-5 TRBV6-1 many CASRTGTSQETQYF
TRBJ2-4 TRBV7-2 many CASSLTSGGSKNIQYF
TRBJ1-3 TRBV7-2 few CASSLVRDGSGNTIYF
TRBJ1-2 TRBV19 . CASSTLQTYYGYTF
TRBJ2-5 TRBV20-1 many CSASSGGGTQYF
TRBJ2-1 TRBV29-1 . CSVVPDRGAFF